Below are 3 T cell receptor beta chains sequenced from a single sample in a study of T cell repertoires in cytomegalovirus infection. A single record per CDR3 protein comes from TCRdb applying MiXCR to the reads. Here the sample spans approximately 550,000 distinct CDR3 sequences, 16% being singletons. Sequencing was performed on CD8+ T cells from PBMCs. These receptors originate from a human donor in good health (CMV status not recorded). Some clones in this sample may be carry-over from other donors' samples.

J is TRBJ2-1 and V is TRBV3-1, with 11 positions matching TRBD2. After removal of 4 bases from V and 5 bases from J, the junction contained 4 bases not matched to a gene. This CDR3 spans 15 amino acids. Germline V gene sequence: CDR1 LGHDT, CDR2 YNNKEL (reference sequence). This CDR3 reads CASSLSGGVNNEQFF. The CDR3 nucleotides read TGTGCCAGCAGCCTTAGCGGGGGGGTCAACAATGAGCAGTTCTTC.

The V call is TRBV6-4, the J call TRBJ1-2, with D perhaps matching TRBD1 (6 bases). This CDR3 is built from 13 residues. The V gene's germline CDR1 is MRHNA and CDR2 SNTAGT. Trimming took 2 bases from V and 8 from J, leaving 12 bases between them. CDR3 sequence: CASSDGPGDGYTF. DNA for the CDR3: TGTGCCAGCAGTGACGGACCAGGGGACGGCTACACCTTC.

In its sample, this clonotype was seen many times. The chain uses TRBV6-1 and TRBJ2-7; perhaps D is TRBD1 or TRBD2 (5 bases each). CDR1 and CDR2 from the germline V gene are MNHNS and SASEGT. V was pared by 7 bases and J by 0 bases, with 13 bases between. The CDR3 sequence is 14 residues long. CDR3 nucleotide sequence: TGTGCCAGCACCCCGGGGACCTACTCCTACGAGCAGTACTTC. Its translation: CASTPGTYSYEQYF.